The TCR beta chain under discussion was sequenced for a study of cytomegalovirus exposure and HLA in healthy donors. Some clones are missing from TCRdb's copy, which holds only in-frame ones; the method was immunoSEQ multiplex PCR. The sample lists some 140,000 clones; just under 85% were seen once. Trimming shortened V by 4 bases and J by 10 bases, and 23 bases separated the two germline ends. Germline V lookup: CDR1 LGHNA, CDR2 YNFKEQ. This CDR3 comprises 15 residues. The sample was PBMCs. The genes are TRBV4-2 and TRBJ2-7, with a tentative D call TRBD1 (6 bases). This clonotype originated in a woman aged 25 to 39 in good health and CMV-seronegative. The CDR3 DNA reads TGTGCCAGCAGCCCGCTCTACCCTGGGGGCGCGGAACAGTACTTC. Its translation: CASSPLYPGGAEQYF.